Each of the 20 T cell receptor beta chains below was sequenced from the same sample in a study of identical twins. TCRdb passed the 5' RACE reads through MiXCR, listing each CDR3 protein once. The profile covers about 890,000 distinct CDR3 sequences, with 9% to 15% appearing a single time and 1.5% to 2% taken by the ten largest. In addition, the sample was reused for a study of yellow fever vaccine responses in identical twins.

The sample was PBMCs. The source of these receptors is a woman aged 18-29 years in good health.

The V call is TRBV6-1, the J call TRBJ1-5; unclear D gene. Germline V gene data show CDR1 as MNHNS and CDR2 as SASEGT. Trimming removed 10 bases at V and 5 bases at J, with 21 bases between. There are 15 residues in the CDR3. The CDR3 bases are TGTGCCACACGACTCACCCGAAATGTCGATCAGCCCCAGCATTTT. Its translation: CATRLTRNVDQPQHF.

The CDR3 spells CASSQRDVRNEQYF. The CDR3, as DNA: TGTGCCAGCAGCCAACGGGACGTCAGGAACGAGCAGTACTTC. V is TRBV3-1 and J is TRBJ2-7, with D perhaps matching TRBD1 or TRBD2 (5 bases each). Trimming took 2 bases from V and 5 from J, leaving 13 bases between them. This CDR3 has 14 residues. The germline V gene encodes CDR1 LGHDT and CDR2 YNNKEL (reference sequence).

J is TRBJ1-2 and V is TRBV3-1; no reliable D call. Trimming removed 1 base from V and 0 bases from J, with 12 bases in between. Germline values: CDR1 LGHDT, CDR2 YNNKEL (reference sequence). This CDR3 comprises 16 residues. In DNA form, the CDR3 reads TGTGCCAGCAGCCAAGGGGTAATGGGTCCTAACTATGGCTACACCTTC. It is translated as CASSQGVMGPNYGYTF.

The gene calls are TRBV20-1 and TRBJ1-1, with 10 nucleotides matching TRBD1. CDR3 length: 14 amino acids. Per the germline V gene, CDR1 is DFQATT and CDR2 is SNEGSKA (reference sequence). V dropped 0 bases and J dropped 5; count of bases not matched to a gene: 3. This CDR3 is CSAREGTGETEAFF. The CDR3 nucleotides are TGCAGTGCTAGAGAAGGGACAGGGGAAACTGAAGCTTTCTTT.

This chain joins TRBV20-1 and TRBJ1-1; the match to TRBD1 covers 10 bases. The germline CDR1 and CDR2 sequences are DFQATT and SNEGSKA (reference sequence). The length of the CDR3 is 12 residues. V dropped 6 bases and J dropped 4; count of bases not matched to a gene: 2. This chain's CDR3 is CSAGTGVTEAFF. CDR3 DNA sequence: TGCAGTGCGGGGACAGGGGTCACTGAAGCTTTCTTT.

The table lists this clonotype with a few counts. The chain carries TRBV6-1 and TRBJ2-5, with TRBD2 matching 8 bases. The V segment lost 8 bases and the J segment 0 bases; nucleotides outside the gene matches: 8. CDR3 length: 15 residues. Germline V lookup: CDR1 MNHNS, CDR2 SASEGT. The DNA of the CDR3 is TGTGCCAGCTCACGGGGGGGAGGGAACCAAGAGACCCAGTACTTC. Amino acid sequence: CASSRGGGNQETQYF.

This clonotype was picked up many times. The chain joins TRBV12-3 or TRBV12-4 to TRBJ2-2, with D possibly TRBD2 on 6 matching bases. This CDR3 spans 15 amino acids. Trimming shortened V by 3 bases and J by 3 bases, and 11 bases separated the two germline ends. CDR3 protein: CASSFGTLDTGELFF. CDR3 in DNA: TGTGCCAGCAGTTTCGGGACTCTAGACACCGGGGAGCTGTTTTTT.

In this sample, this clonotype turned up many times. The chain recombines TRBV20-1 with TRBJ1-6, with unresolved D. Germline CDR1 is DFQATT and CDR2 is SNEGSKA (reference sequence). This CDR3 is built from 14 residues. The ends were cut back, 3 bases at V and 11 bases at J, with 17 bases in the middle. CDR3: CSASSGEDTAPLHF. In DNA, the CDR3 is TGCAGTGCTAGTTCTGGGGAAGATACGGCACCCCTCCACTTT.

The chain uses TRBV7-9 and TRBJ2-3; 7 nucleotides match TRBD1. CDR3 length: 10 amino acids. V trimming: 6 bases; J trimming: 11 bases; junction bases outside the gene matches: 2. CDR1 and CDR2 (germline): SEHNR, FQNEAQ (reference sequence). CDR3: CASSWDRQYF. The CDR3 DNA follows: TGTGCCAGCAGTTGGGACAGGCAGTATTTT.

Concerning this clonotype itself: Being one base from a much bigger clone, this may be a read error. V and J are TRBV4-1 and TRBJ2-1, with D perhaps TRBD1 or TRBD2 (5 bases each). This CDR3 has 16 amino acids. Germline V gives CDR1 MGHRA, CDR2 YSYEKL. CDR3 nucleotides: TGCACCAGCAGCCAAGTATTGAGTCCGGGACCTAATGAGCAGTTCTTC. Translated: CTSSQVLSPGPNEQFF.

V usage is TRBV20-1 and J usage is TRBJ1-1; TRBD1 matches 10 bases. The germline CDR1 and CDR2 sequences are DFQATT and SNEGSKA (reference sequence). CDR3 length: 12 residues. Trimming at V came to 3 bases and at J to 12 bases, leaving 7 bases not matched to a gene. CDR3 sequence: CSARPPDRGSFF. DNA for the CDR3: TGCAGTGCTAGGCCCCCGGACAGGGGGTCTTTCTTT.

The chain carries TRBV5-5 and TRBJ2-7, with D unresolved. V was clipped by 4 bases and J by 2 bases, with 7 bases between them. This CDR3 comprises 12 residues. Germline loops: CDR1 SGHKS, CDR2 YYEKEE (reference sequence). The CDR3 is CASSQLTYEQYF. The DNA for the CDR3 is TGTGCCAGCAGCCAACTTACCTACGAGCAGTACTTC.

The chain links TRBV5-6 to TRBJ2-6; 11 bases align to TRBD2. V dropped 1 base and J dropped 0; count of bases not matched to a gene: 3. There are 18 residues in the CDR3. Germline loops: CDR1 SGHDT, CDR2 YYEEEE. The CDR3 loop is CASSLTTSGTSGANVLTF. DNA of the CDR3: TGTGCCAGCAGCTTGACGACTAGCGGGACCTCTGGGGCCAACGTCCTGACTTTC.

This clonotype was detected a few times. The chain recombines TRBV14 with TRBJ2-1; no firm D call. From germline, CDR1 is SGHDN and CDR2 FVKESK. This CDR3 region has 14 residues. Trimming removed 2 bases from V and 2 bases from J, with 7 bases in between. The CDR3 DNA sequence: TGTGCCAGCAGCCAAACGGCGGCCTACAATGAGCAGTTCTTC. This encodes CASSQTAAYNEQFF.

Written as DNA, the CDR3 is TGTGCCAGCTCACCGGACAGGGGAAGCTACACCTTC. Translated, it gives CASSPDRGSYTF. The chain carries TRBV18 and TRBJ1-2, with 9 bases identical to TRBD1. There are 12 residues in the CDR3. V lost 3 bases, J lost 9 bases, and 2 bases stayed unmatched. CDR1 and CDR2 from the germline V gene are KGHSH and LQKENI.

The chain couples TRBV7-9 to TRBJ1-1; TRBD1 aligns across 8 bases. After removal of 3 bases from V and 3 bases from J, the junction contained 9 bases not matched to a gene. CDR1 and CDR2 (germline): SEHNR, FQNEAQ (reference sequence). There are 16 residues in the CDR3. CDR3 sequence: CASSFPTPTGDTEAFF. DNA of the CDR3: TGTGCCAGCAGCTTTCCTACCCCGACAGGGGACACTGAAGCTTTCTTT.

This chain joins TRBV3-1 and TRBJ1-2, with D uncertain. Trimming removed 0 bases from V and 4 bases from J, with 15 bases in between. From germline, CDR1 is LGHDT and CDR2 YNNKEL (reference sequence). The CDR3 covers 16 residues. Written as DNA, the CDR3 is TGTGCCAGCAGCCAAGACTTTAGCCTAGCGAGCTATGGCTACACCTTC. As protein: CASSQDFSLASYGYTF. Complete variable domain (other parts from reference TRBV3-1 and TRBJ1-2): DTAVSQTPKYLVTQMGNDKSIKCEQNLGHDTMYWYKQDSKKFLKIMFSYNNKELIINETVPNRFSPKSPDKAHLNLHINSLELGDSAVYFCASSQDFSLASYGYTFGSGTRLTVV.

This clonotype was found a few times. The chain links TRBV7-8 to TRBJ2-1; TRBD1 matches 11 bases. The CDR3 runs to 15 residues. The germline gives CDR1 SGHVS, CDR2 FQNEAQ. V shed 5 bases and J 2 bases; nucleotides not matched to a gene: 2. The CDR3 bases are TGTGCCAGCAGCGTGGGACAGGGGGCCTACAATGAGCAGTTCTTC. Its translation: CASSVGQGAYNEQFF.

V and J are TRBV11-1 and TRBJ2-7; 10 nucleotides match TRBD2. Germline trimming cut 4 bases from V and 3 bases from J; bases unmatched to any gene: 15. CDR3 size: 18 residues. In germline, CDR1 is SGHAT, CDR2 FQDESV (reference sequence). The CDR3 loop reads CASSSVFIAGGPDYEQYF. CDR3 in DNA: TGTGCCAGCAGCTCCGTTTTCATAGCGGGAGGCCCCGACTACGAGCAGTACTTC.

This clonotype was recorded many times. The chain combines TRBV6-5 with TRBJ2-7; D uncertain. There are 14 residues in the CDR3. Germline V gene lookup returns CDR1 MNHEY and CDR2 SVGAGI. Trimming pared 0 bases from V and 2 bases from J, leaving 8 bases between. The CDR3 is CASSYSVGAYEQYF. CDR3 in DNA: TGTGCCAGCAGTTACTCGGTCGGAGCCTACGAGCAGTACTTC.